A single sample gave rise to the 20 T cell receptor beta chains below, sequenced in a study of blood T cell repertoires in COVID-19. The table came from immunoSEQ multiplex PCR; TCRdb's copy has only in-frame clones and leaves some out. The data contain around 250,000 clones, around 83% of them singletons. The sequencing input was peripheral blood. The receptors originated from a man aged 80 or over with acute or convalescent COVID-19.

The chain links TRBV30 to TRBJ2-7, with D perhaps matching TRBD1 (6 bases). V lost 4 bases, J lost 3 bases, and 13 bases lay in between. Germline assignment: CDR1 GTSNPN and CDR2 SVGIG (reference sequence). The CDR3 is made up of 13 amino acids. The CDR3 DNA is TGTGCCTGGAAACCACAGGGAAGCTACGAGCAGTACTTC. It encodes CAWKPQGSYEQYF.

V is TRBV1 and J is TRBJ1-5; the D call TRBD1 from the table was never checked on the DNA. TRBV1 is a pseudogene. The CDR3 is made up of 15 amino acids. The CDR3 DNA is TGCACCAGCAGCCAGAGGGGACAGTCCTTATACCCCCAGCATTTT. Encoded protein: CTSSQRGQSLYPQHF.

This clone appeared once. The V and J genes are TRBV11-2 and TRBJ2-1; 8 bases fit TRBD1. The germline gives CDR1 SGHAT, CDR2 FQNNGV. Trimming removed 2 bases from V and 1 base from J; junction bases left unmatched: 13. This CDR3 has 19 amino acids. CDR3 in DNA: TGTGCCAGCAGCTTACTAGGTCGCAGGGGGCTTGGTTCCTACAATGAGCAGTTCTTC. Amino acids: CASSLLGRRGLGSYNEQFF. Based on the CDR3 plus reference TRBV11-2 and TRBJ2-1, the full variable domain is EAGVAQSPRYKIIEKRQSVAFWCNPISGHATLYWYQQILGQGPKLLIQFQNNGVVDDSQLPKDRFSAERLKGVDSTLKIQPAKLEDSAVYLCASSLLGRRGLGSYNEQFFGPGTRLTVL.

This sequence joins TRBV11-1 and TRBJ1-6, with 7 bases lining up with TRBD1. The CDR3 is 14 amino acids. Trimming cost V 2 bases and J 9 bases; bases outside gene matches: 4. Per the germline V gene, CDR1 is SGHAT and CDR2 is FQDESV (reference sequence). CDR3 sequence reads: CASSLRQGVSPLHF. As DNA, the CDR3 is TGTGCCAGCAGCTTAAGACAGGGAGTTTCACCCCTCCACTTT.

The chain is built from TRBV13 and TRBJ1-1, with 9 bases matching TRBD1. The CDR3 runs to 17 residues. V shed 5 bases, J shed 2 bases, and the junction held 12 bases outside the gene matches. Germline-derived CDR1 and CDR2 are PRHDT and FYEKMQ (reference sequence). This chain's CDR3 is CASSTFRDRVTNTEAFF. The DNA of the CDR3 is TGTGCCAGCAGCACATTCCGGGACAGGGTAACAAACACTGAAGCTTTCTTT.

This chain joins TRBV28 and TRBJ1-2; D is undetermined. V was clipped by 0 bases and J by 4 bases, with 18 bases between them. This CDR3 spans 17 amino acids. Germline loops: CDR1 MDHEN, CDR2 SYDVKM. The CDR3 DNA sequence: TGTGCCAGCAGTTTATGGGCGCTAGACCCCGCGTCCTATGGCTACACCTTC. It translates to CASSLWALDPASYGYTF.

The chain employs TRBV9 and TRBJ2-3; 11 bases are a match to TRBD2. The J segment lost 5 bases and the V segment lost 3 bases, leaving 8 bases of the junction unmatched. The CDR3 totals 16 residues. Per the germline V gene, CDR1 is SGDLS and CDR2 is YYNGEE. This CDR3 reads CASSADSGRAEDTQYF. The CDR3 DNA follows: TGTGCCAGCAGCGCCGATAGCGGGAGGGCCGAAGATACGCAGTATTTT.

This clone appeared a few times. CDR3 coding DNA: TGTGCCAGCAGCCGCCGGGGTGGGACAGGGTACACCGGGGAGCTGTTTTTT. Encoded protein: CASSRRGGTGYTGELFF. The chain carries TRBV7-2 and TRBJ2-2; 9 nucleotides match TRBD1. Per the germline V gene, CDR1 is SGHTA and CDR2 is FQGNSA. J gave up 3 bases and V 5 bases, and 10 bases lay outside the gene matches. The CDR3 runs 17 residues.

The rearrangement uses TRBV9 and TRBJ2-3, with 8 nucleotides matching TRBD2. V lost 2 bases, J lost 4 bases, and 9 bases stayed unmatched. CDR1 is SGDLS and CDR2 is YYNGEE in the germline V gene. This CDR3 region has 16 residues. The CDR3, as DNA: TGTGCCAGCAGCGTGGGAGAAGCGGGAGTCCCAGATACGCAGTATTTT. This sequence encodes CASSVGEAGVPDTQYF.

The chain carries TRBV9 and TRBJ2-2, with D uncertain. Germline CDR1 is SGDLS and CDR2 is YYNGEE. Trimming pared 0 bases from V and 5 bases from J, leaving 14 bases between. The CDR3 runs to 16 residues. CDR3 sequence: CASSVAGVTWTGELFF. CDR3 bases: TGTGCCAGCAGCGTAGCTGGTGTGACTTGGACCGGGGAGCTGTTTTTT.

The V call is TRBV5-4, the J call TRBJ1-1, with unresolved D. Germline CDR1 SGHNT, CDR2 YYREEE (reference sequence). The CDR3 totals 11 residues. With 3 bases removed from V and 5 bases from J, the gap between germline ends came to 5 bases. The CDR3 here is CASSSSTEAFF. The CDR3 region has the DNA TGTGCCAGCAGCTCGAGTACTGAAGCTTTCTTT. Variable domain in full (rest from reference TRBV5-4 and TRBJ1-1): ETGVTQSPTHLIKTRGQQVTLRCSSQSGHNTVSWYQQALGQGPQFIFQYYREEENGRGNFPPRFSGLQFPNYSSELNVNALELDDSALYLCASSSSTEAFFGQGTRLTVV.

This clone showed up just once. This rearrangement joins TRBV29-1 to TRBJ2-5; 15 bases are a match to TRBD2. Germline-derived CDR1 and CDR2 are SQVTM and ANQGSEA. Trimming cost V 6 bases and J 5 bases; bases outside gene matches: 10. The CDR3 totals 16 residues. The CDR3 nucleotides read TGCAGCGTGGGACTAGCGGGAGGACGGGGTTACGAGACCCAGTACTTC. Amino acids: CSVGLAGGRGYETQYF. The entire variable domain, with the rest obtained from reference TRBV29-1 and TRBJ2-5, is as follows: SAVISQKPSRDICQRGTSLTIQCQVDSQVTMMFWYRQQPGQSLTLIATANQGSEATYESGFVIDKFPISRPNLTFSTLTVSNMSPEDSSIYLCSVGLAGGRGYETQYFGPGTRLLVL.

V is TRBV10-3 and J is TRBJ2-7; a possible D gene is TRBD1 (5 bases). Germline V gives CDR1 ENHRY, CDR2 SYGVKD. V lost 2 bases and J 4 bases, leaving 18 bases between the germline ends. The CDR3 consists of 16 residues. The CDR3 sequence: CAISEPPSRRVYEQYF. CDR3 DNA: TGTGCCATCAGTGAGCCCCCCAGCCGCAGGGTATACGAGCAGTACTTC.

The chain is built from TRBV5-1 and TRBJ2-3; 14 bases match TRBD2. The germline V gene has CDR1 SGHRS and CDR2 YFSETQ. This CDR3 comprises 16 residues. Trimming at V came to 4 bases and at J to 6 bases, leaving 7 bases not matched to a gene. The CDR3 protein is CASSVRLAGGADTQYF. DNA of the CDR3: TGCGCCAGCAGCGTTAGACTAGCGGGAGGGGCGGATACGCAGTATTTT.

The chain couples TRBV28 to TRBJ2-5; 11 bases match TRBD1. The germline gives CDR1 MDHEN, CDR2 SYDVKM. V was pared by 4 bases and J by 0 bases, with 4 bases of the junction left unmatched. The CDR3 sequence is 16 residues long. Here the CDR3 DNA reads TGTGCCAGCAGTTCGTGGACAGGGGGCTACCAAGAGACCCAGTACTTC. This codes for CASSSWTGGYQETQYF.

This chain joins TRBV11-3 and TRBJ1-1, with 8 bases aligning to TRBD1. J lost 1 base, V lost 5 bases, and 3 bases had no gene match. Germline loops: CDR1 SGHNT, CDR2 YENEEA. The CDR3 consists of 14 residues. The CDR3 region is CASSPGTGNTEAFF. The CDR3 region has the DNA TGTGCCAGCAGCCCCGGGACAGGGAACACTGAAGCTTTCTTT.

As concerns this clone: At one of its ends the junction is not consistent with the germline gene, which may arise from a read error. Here the CDR3 DNA reads TGTGCCAGCAGTCTAGAAACCGGGACAGCCCCTAGGTGGGCCTTT. Translated, it gives CASSLETGTAPRWAF. This chain uses TRBV2 with TRBJ1-1; TRBD1 agrees at 7 bases. In germline, CDR1 is SNHLY, CDR2 FYNNEI. CDR3 size: 15 residues. Full variable domain (remainder filled in from reference TRBV2 and TRBJ1-1): EPEVTQTPSHQVTQMGQEVILRCVPISNHLYFYWYRQILGQKVEFLVSFYNNEISEKSEIFDDQFSVERPDGSNFTLKIRSTKLEDSAMYFCASSLETGTAPRWAFGQGTRLTVV.

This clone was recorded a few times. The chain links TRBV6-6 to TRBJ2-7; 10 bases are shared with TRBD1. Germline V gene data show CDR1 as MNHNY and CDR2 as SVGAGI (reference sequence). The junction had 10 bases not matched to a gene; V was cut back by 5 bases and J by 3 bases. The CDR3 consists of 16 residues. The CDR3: CASSTSSGTGDYEQYF. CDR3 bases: TGTGCCAGCAGTACCTCGAGCGGGACAGGGGACTACGAGCAGTACTTC.

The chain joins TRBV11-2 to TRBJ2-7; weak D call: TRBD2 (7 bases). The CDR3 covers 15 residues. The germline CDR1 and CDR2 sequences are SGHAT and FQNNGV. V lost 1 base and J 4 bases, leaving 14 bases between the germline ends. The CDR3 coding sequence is TGTGCCAGCAGCTTAGTAGGCAGGGGACTATACGAGCAGTACTTC. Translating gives CASSLVGRGLYEQYF.

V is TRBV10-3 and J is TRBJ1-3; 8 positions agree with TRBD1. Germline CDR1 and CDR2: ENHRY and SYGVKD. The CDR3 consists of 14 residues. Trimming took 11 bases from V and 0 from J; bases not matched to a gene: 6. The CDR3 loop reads CAARDRSSGNTIYF. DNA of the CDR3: TGTGCCGCCAGGGACAGGAGCTCTGGAAACACCATATATTTT.